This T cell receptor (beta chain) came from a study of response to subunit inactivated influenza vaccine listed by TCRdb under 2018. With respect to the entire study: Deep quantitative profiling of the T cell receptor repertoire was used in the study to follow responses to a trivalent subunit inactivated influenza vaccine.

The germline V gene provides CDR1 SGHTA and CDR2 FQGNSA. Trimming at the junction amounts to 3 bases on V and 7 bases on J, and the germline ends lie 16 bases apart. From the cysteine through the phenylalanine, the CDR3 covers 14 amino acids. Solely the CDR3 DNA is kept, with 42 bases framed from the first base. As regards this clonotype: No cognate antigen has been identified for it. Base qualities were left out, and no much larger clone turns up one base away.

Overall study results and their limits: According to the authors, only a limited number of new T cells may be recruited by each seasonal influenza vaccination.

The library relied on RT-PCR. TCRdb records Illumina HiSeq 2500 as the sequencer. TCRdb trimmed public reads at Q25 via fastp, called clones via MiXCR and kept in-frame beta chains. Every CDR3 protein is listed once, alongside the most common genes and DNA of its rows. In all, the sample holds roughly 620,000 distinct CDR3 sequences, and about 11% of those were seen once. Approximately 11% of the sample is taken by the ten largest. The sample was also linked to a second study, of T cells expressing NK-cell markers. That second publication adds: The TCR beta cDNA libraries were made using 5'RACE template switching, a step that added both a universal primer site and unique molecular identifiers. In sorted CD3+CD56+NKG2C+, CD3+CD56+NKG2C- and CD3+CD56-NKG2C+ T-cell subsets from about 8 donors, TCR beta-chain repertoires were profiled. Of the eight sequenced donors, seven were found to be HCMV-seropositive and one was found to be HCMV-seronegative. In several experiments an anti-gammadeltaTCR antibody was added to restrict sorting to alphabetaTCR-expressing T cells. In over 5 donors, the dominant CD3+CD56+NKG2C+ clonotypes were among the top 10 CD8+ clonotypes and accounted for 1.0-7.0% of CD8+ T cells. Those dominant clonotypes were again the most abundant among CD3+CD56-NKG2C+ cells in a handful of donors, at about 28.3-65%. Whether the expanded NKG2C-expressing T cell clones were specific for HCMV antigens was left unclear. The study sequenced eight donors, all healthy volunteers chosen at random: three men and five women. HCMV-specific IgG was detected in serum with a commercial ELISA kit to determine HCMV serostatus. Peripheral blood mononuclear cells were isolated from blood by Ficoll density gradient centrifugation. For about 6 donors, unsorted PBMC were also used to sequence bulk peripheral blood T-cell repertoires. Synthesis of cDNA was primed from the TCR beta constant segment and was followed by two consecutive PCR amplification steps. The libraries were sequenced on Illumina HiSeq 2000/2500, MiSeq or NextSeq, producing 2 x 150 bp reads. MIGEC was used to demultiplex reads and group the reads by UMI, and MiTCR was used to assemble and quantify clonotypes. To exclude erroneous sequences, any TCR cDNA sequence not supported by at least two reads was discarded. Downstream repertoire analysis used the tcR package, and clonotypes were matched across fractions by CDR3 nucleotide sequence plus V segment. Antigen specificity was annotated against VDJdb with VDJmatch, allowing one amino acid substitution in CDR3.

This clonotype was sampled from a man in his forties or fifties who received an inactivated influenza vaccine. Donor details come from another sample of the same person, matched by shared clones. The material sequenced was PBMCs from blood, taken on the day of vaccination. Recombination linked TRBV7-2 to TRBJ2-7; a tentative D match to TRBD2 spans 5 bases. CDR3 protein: CASSLERTPWEQYF. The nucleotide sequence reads TGTGCCAGCAGCTTGGAGCGGACCCCTTGGGAGCAGTACTTC.